A selection of T cell receptor beta chains follows, all from one sample in a study of T-cell memory formation after mild COVID-19. TCRdb used MiXCR to reprocess the 5' RACE reads, holding one entry per CDR3 protein. The data show 90,000 to 120,000 distinct CDR3 sequences, over 13% seen once. Sequencing input: PBMCs or a T cell subset sorted from them (not recorded which). The receptors stem from a man younger than 35 who had mild COVID-19 (a few samples of this study predate the infection). Cell type and time point are not known. Both conserved end residues are part of each CDR3.

j_call v_call cdr3_aa
TRBJ1-3 TRBV29-1 CSGWGHSGNTIYF
TRBJ2-1 TRBV14 CASSPIAYGLSSYNEQFF
TRBJ2-1 TRBV14 CASSQDGGDEQFF
TRBJ2-1 TRBV27 CASSLTGARDYNEQFF
TRBJ2-5 TRBV2 CASSGFGETQYF
TRBJ2-5 TRBV7-3 CASSSVGGAEETQYF
TRBJ1-1 TRBV6-5 CASSPEGDGAGAFF
TRBJ1-1 TRBV11-2 CASSSGMGGMNTEAFF
TRBJ2-5 TRBV4-3 CASSPGSGGAGQYF
TRBJ2-1 TRBV4-3 CASSQARTPHEQFF
TRBJ2-7 TRBV4-1 CASSGQASYEQYF
TRBJ2-7 TRBV4-1 CASSQVYRPDRPLEQYF
TRBJ1-2 TRBV12-3/TRBV12-4 CASSFDGGYGYTF
TRBJ2-3 TRBV6-5 CASSYLPGGAGTDTQYF
TRBJ2-3 TRBV6-1 CASKASSGDTQYF
TRBJ2-7 TRBV6-6 CASIPTPGIGQYF